The TCR beta chain under discussion was sequenced for a study of T-cell reconstitution after alpha-beta-depleted transplantation in children (dated by TCRdb to about 2016). Regarding the complete study: The study quantitatively tracked T-cell immune reconstitution after TCRalphabeta/CD19-depleted allogeneic hematopoietic cell transplantation in children using TCR repertoire profiling. The paper's findings and limits, for the study overall: The apparently early recovery of alphabetaT-cell counts about two months after transplant reportedly depended on only several hundred rapidly expanded clones that came from non-depleted graft cells. Over the following months the frequencies of hyperexpanded clones went down, and after one year T-cell counts and TCRbeta diversity were mostly credited to newly produced T cells. The high TCRbeta diversity at day 60 in some patients was ascribed to recipient T cells and intrathymic progenitors that had survived conditioning.

This clonotype came up many times. The clone's antigen remains unknown. Base quality data are lacking; no much larger clone is found one base away. Based on the germline V gene, the CDR1 and CDR2 sequences are MDHEN and SYDVKM. Taken from cysteine to phenylalanine, the CDR3 has 14 residues. Of the read, only the CDR3 DNA is kept; its 42 bases are in frame from base 1. Here V drops 3 bases and J drops 3 bases, and the junction holds 2 bases not matched to any gene. The method was PCR. The data were produced on an Illumina HiSeq 2500. TCR libraries were prepared with molecular barcoding, using unique molecular identifiers to normalize TCRbeta repertoire quantification. In-frame beta chains were kept once TCRdb had trimmed the public reads at Q25 with fastp and called clones with MiXCR. Rows with a matching CDR3 protein are joined into one entry that keeps the most common DNA and genes. The sample table records about 300,000 distinct CDR3 sequences; roughly 9.1% of these occur just once. Jointly, the top ten make up roughly 7% of the sample.

The treatment or condition tag for this specimen amounts to: allogeneic hematopoietic cell transplantation with graft depleted of TCRalphabeta T cells and CD19 B cells. Transplant recipients were children who received TCRalphabeta/CD19-depleted allogeneic hematopoietic cell grafts. The receptor was derived from a boy under three years old with acute myeloid leukemia, due to receive a stem cell transplant. Sequenced here: PBMCs, sampled before TCRalphabeta/CD19-depleted stem cell transplant. Recombination linked TRBV28 to TRBJ2-7; TRBD1 matches 10 bases in the middle. The sequenced DNA: TGTGCCAGCAGTTTTGGACAGGGGGTCTACGAGCAGTACTTC. Translated, this is CASSFGQGVYEQYF.